The present entry profiles one T cell receptor beta chain with its context. Its antigen has not been determined. No qualities accompany the bases; no much larger clone lies one base away. TCR CDR3 regions were amplified from genomic DNA by multiplex PCR using the deep immunoSEQ assay. Extracted genomic DNA from each cell subset was distributed evenly across all wells of several immunoSEQ 96-well plates, and each plate was treated as a replicate. Each replicate PCR for sorted subsets received 150 to 250 ng genomic DNA, equal to roughly 29,000 T cell genomes. Purified libraries were quantified with a Qubit 3.0 fluorometer, sized on a Bioanalyzer 2100, and re-quantified with the KAPA Library Quantification kit. Every immunoSEQ 96-well plate was sequenced on a dedicated single-read 150-cycle Illumina NextSeq 550 flow cell. In the original analysis: Because the immunoSEQ output included only junctional sequences and no quality scores, the filtering could not be the same as the filtering used for full-length reads. To assign V/J genes and CDR3, sequences were annotated using PyIR, a Python wrapper for IgBLAST v1.9, with IMGT germline references. Reads with weak V/J assignments (E-value above 1e-6), missing CDR3, stop codons, out-of-frame junctions, or ambiguous translated residues were removed. V3J clonotypes were defined by identical inferred V gene, J gene, and CDR3 amino acid sequence. Percentage overlap between repertoires was computed as shared unique clonotypes divided by the size of the smaller repertoire. Three approaches were used to assess repertoire richness: RTK rarefaction, the Chao1 estimator, and Recon v2.1 estimates of unobserved clonotypes. Generation probabilities for all TCRbeta clonotypes obtained by the gDNA method from a few donors were computed using OLGA. In its TCRdb copy, this immuneACCESS table keeps in-frame sequences only and misses some clones. Where compared with another copy, unresolved V genes explain less than half of these, and the others have no known cause. The DNA was the basis for D and trimming; V, J and clone size are from that table. The sample data list more than 2 million clones, and around 95% of these were observed just once. Clones ranked in the top ten supply 0.13% of the sample.

These data originate in a study of shared clonotypes between healthy human individuals (dated by TCRdb to 2018 to 2020). Some background on the complete study: The cohort comprised a couple of women and a few men aged 18 to 49 years. Per donor, three plates each were used for CD4 naive and CD4 memory, two for CD8 naive, and one for CD8 memory. The study deeply sequenced blood TCR repertoires of 5 or 6 healthy adults to estimate repertoire size and the extent of clonotype sharing between individuals. Different laboratories and diverse techniques were used to prepare libraries and sequence TCR repertoires, to increase sequencing depth and limit assay-specific biases. Between about 0.8 and 9.5 billion PBMCs per donor were obtained by leukapheresis.

CDR3 length: 14 amino acids, cysteine to phenylalanine. This entry keeps only the CDR3 DNA: 42 bases, framed from base 1. The germline V gene supplies CDR1 SGHNT and CDR2 YENEEA. For this chain, trimming is 5 bases at the V end and 6 bases at the J end, and the number of junction bases without a gene match is 4. The paper as a whole reports these results and caveats: Even with the large sequencing depth, rarefaction of the sorted-subset datasets indicated that sequencing was incomplete. Sharing across a few donors was observed for about 4.8% of naive CD4, over 3% of naive CD8, over 2% of memory CD4, and about 0.38% of memory CD8 clonotypes. Larger estimated clonotype richness was generally found for naive subsets than for memory subsets. Sampling was restricted to blood, and TCR repertoires in tissue are likely to differ from TCR repertoires in blood. Because the study included a small number of donors, the genetic and exposure-history diversity represented was limited. Higher generation probabilities were observed for clonotypes shared by all four sorted-subset donors than for non-shared clonotypes. Pairwise subsampling led to the expectation that sequencing depth would affect the degree of clonotype sharing among donors.

The donors were healthy, HIV-negative adults with no recently reported acute infections or vaccinations. Every donor was a Caucasian adult living in Nashville, Tennessee, USA. CD4+ T cells were enriched by magnetic negative selection, after which naive cells were positively selected on CD45RA and the negative fraction was taken as the memory subset. Blood was obtained by leukapheresis, after which PBMCs were separated by Ficoll-Histopaque density gradient centrifugation and cryopreserved in liquid nitrogen vapor phase. Analytical flow cytometry was used to check the purity and quantity of every magnetically sorted T cell population. From each sorted fraction, genomic DNA was isolated and quantified by UV absorbance on a Nanodrop 2000c.

The origin of this receptor is a man aged 18 to 30 in good health. This sequence uses TRBV11-3 and TRBJ2-3, with TRBD1 matching 11 junction bases. What was sequenced was naive CD4+ T cells sorted from blood. Read against the paper, the sample's cell subset or site label means: CD45RA+ positively selected. At the DNA level, the sequence is TGTGCCAGCAGCCATGGACAGGGGGCCGATACGCAGTATTTT. It is translated as CASSHGQGADTQYF.